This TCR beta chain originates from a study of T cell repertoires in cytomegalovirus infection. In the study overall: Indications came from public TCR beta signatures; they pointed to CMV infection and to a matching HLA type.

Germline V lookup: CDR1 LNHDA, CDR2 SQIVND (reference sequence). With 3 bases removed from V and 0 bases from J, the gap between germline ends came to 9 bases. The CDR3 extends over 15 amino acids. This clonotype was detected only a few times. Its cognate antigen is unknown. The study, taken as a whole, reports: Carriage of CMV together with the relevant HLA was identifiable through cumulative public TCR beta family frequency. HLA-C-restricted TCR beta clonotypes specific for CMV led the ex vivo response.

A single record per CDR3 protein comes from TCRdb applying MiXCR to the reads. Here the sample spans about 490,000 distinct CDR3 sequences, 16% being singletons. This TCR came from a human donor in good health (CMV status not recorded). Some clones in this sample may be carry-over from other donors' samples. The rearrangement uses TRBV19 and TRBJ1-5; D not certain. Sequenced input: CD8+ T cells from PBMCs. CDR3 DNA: TGTGCCAGTAGTATGACGGACTATAGCAATCAGCCCCAGCATTTT. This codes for CASSMTDYSNQPQHF.